The 13 T cell receptor beta chains below were found in one sample sequenced in a study of blood T cell repertoires in COVID-19. The data were produced by immunoSEQ multiplex PCR, yet TCRdb's version contains in-frame clones alone and is incomplete. The table records 150,000 to 200,000 clones, approximately 80% of them present only once. Input material: peripheral blood. Every receptor here comes from a woman between 35 and 50 years old with COVID-19, enrolled during active disease.

J is TRBJ2-3 and V is TRBV27, with TRBD2 matching over 11 bases. Germline V gene sequence: CDR1 MNHEY, CDR2 SMNVEV (reference sequence). The CDR3 is 15 amino acids. V shed 6 bases and J 6 bases; nucleotides not matched to a gene: 8. CDR3 DNA: TGTGCCAGCAGAACACTAGCGGGGGATTTGGATACGCAGTATTTT. Protein product: CASRTLAGDLDTQYF.

This sequence joins TRBV28 and TRBJ2-7, with D perhaps matching TRBD2 (6 bases). V lost 10 bases, J lost 0 bases, and 13 bases lay in between. The CDR3 has 13 amino acids. Germline V gives CDR1 MDHEN, CDR2 SYDVKM. CDR3 bases: TGTGCCACCATTAGCGGAAACTCCTACGAGCAGTACTTC. Its translation: CATISGNSYEQYF.

The chain joins TRBV6-8 to TRBJ2-3, with 14 positions matching TRBD2. This CDR3 has 17 amino acids. Germline values: CDR1 MNHGY, CDR2 SAAAGT. V was pared by 11 bases and J by 1 base, with 11 bases of the junction left unmatched. CDR3 sequence: CAHRTSGRPKGTDTQYF. The CDR3 coding sequence is TGTGCCCACCGGACTAGCGGGAGGCCCAAGGGCACAGATACGCAGTATTTT.

The chain has TRBV28 and TRBJ1-2; D gene ambiguous. CDR3 length equals 19 residues. Looked up from germline, CDR1 is MDHEN and CDR2 is SYDVKM. Trimming cost V 3 bases and J 2 bases, with 25 bases left between them. The CDR3 region has the DNA TGTGCCAGCAGTTTCGACCCGTGGTACAGTGGCAGGAGGAACTATGGCTACACCTTC. Translated: CASSFDPWYSGRRNYGYTF.

The genes are TRBV20-1 and TRBJ1-6, with D uncertain. CDR3 length: 14 amino acids. Germline V gene lookup returns CDR1 DFQATT and CDR2 SNEGSKA (reference sequence). V was shortened by 3 bases and J by 2 bases, with 8 bases between the two germline ends. The chain's CDR3 is CSASLTAYNSPLHF. DNA of the CDR3: TGCAGTGCTAGTTTAACAGCCTATAATTCACCCCTCCACTTT.

This clone was detected a few times. The V and J genes are TRBV28 and TRBJ2-5; D not certain. This CDR3 is built from 12 residues. V was trimmed by 3 bases and J by 5 bases, leaving 7 bases between them. Germline V gene lookup returns CDR1 MDHEN and CDR2 SYDVKM. As DNA, the CDR3 is TGTGCCAGCAGTTTGGCGAGGGAGACCCAGTACTTC. Translation gives CASSLARETQYF.

The CDR3 DNA is TGTGCCAGCAGCTTGGTGGGTTGGGGGGTCATCACTGAAGCTTTCTTT. It specifies CASSLVGWGVITEAFF. The chain employs TRBV5-6 and TRBJ1-1; possibly TRBD1 for D (5 bases). Trimming cost V 0 bases and J 4 bases, with 16 bases left between them. Germline CDR1 SGHDT, CDR2 YYEEEE. This CDR3 has 16 residues.

This clone was counted only a few times. The chain is built from TRBV25-1 and TRBJ1-6; maybe TRBD1 (5 bases). This CDR3 region has 14 residues. The germline V and J ends were trimmed by 8 bases and 8 bases, with 16 bases remaining between them. Germline V lookup: CDR1 MGHDK, CDR2 SYGVNS. The CDR3 nucleotides are TGTGCCAGCCAGGGTTATCGTTGGGATTCACCCCTCCACTTT. Encoded protein: CASQGYRWDSPLHF.

The genes are TRBV7-8 and TRBJ1-4; the D is unclear. Germline loops: CDR1 SGHVS, CDR2 FQNEAQ. This CDR3 has 14 residues. The V gene lost 3 bases and the J gene lost 0 bases, with 5 bases spanning the gap. The CDR3 loop reads CASSFAPTNEKLFF. The DNA of the CDR3 is TGTGCCAGCAGCTTTGCGCCAACTAATGAAAAACTGTTTTTT.

The J gene is TRBJ2-1, the V gene TRBV9; 8 bases line up with TRBD2. This CDR3 region has 15 residues. With 2 bases clipped from V and 3 bases from J, the junction kept 4 bases outside the gene matches. The germline CDR1 and CDR2 sequences are SGDLS and YYNGEE. The DNA for the CDR3 is TGTGCCAGCAGCGTCTCCGGGGGGGACTACAATGAGCAGTTCTTC. This encodes CASSVSGGDYNEQFF.

This chain uses TRBV5-6 with TRBJ1-1; D might be TRBD1 (6 bases). Trimming took off 2 bases at V and 3 bases at J, with 11 bases between the two ends. Per germline, CDR1 SGHDT and CDR2 YYEEEE. This CDR3 contains 14 residues. Here the CDR3 reads CASSFGSGDTEAFF. CDR3 DNA: TGTGCCAGCAGCTTTGGTTCAGGGGACACTGAAGCTTTCTTT.

This sequence joins TRBV5-1 and TRBJ2-3, with 9 bases matching TRBD2. The length of the CDR3 is 17 residues. V gave up 1 base and J gave up 1 base; unmatched junction bases: 7. Looked up from germline, CDR1 is SGHRS and CDR2 is YFSETQ. The CDR3 DNA is TGCGCCAGCAGCTTGTTTGCGGCTAGCGGGGGCACAGATACGCAGTATTTT. It yields the protein CASSLFAASGGTDTQYF.

This clone was observed a handful of times. The chain links TRBV7-2 to TRBJ1-5; D ambiguous. This CDR3 has 14 residues. Germline CDR1 reads SGHTA; CDR2 reads FQGNSA. V was cut by 1 base and J by 3 bases, with 7 bases left in between. As DNA, the CDR3 is TGTGCCAGCAGCTTAGGAGGGTTCAATCAGCCCCAGCATTTT. It codes for CASSLGGFNQPQHF.